One sample yielded the 19 T cell receptor beta chains listed below, sequenced in a study of blood T cells in healthy people across ages. With a J-beta primer mix and a sample-barcoded 5' primer, a second PCR ran about 7 to 12 cycles. From the 5' RACE reads, TCRdb called clonotypes with MiXCR, one entry per CDR3 protein. The top ten hold roughly a sixth of the sample, which has 850,000 or so distinct CDR3 sequences, under 35% seen once. The sample comprised blood. Receptors originate from a woman older than 75 in good health.

The CDR3 coding sequence is TGTGCCAGCAGCCAAGAGCGACAGGGGGCGACCTACGAGCAGTACTTC. This gives the protein CASSQERQGATYEQYF. J is TRBJ2-7 and V is TRBV3-1; TRBD1 matches 10 bases. J gave up 2 bases and V 0 bases, and 4 bases lay outside the gene matches. CDR3 length: 16 residues. Germline-derived CDR1 and CDR2 are LGHDT and YNNKEL (reference sequence).

Concerning this clonotype: This sequence may be a read error, since a much larger clone differs from it by one base. This chain connects TRBV15 to TRBJ2-5; D is undetermined. V was shortened by 0 bases and J by 3 bases, with 5 bases between the two germline ends. CDR3 length equals 13 residues. Germline V lookup: CDR1 LNHNV, CDR2 YYDKDF (reference sequence). CDR3 in amino acids: CATSREEKETQYF. The CDR3 DNA sequence: TGTGCCACCAGCAGAGAGGAGAAAGAGACCCAGTACTTC.

There are many counts of this clonotype. The chain couples TRBV4-3 to TRBJ2-6, with 7 positions matching TRBD2. The CDR3 has 16 amino acids. J lost 0 bases, V lost 1 base, and 0 bases had no gene match. Germline V CDR1 and CDR2: LGHNA, YSLEER. The CDR3 spells CASSQGGSSGANVLTF. The CDR3 DNA follows: TGCGCCAGCAGCCAAGGCGGGAGCTCTGGGGCCAACGTCCTGACTTTC.

The chain's CDR3 is CASSLEGANSSPLHF. The DNA for the CDR3 is TGCGCCAGCAGCTTGGAGGGGGCGAATAGTTCACCCCTCCACTTT. The chain recombines TRBV5-1 with TRBJ1-6; 7 nucleotides agree with TRBD1. Germline lookup yields CDR1 SGHRS and CDR2 YFSETQ. The CDR3 runs 15 residues. The V gene end was trimmed by 0 bases and the J gene end by 9 bases; junction bases not matched to a gene: 6.

This clonotype was detected many times. The V and J genes are TRBV4-2 and TRBJ2-5, with D tentatively TRBD1 or TRBD2 (5 bases each). Germline CDR1 and CDR2: LGHNA and YNFKEQ. With 0 bases removed from V and 5 bases from J, the gap between germline ends came to 13 bases. The CDR3 is 15 amino acids. CDR3 bases: TGTGCCAGCAGCCAAGAGGGGCGGTCGGGGGAGACCCAGTACTTC. This gives the protein CASSQEGRSGETQYF.

There are a few counts of this clonotype. The V and J genes are TRBV19 and TRBJ1-6; no definite D call. The germline V and J ends were trimmed by 8 bases and 9 bases, with 11 bases remaining between them. The CDR3 runs 12 residues. Germline V gene lookup returns CDR1 LNHDA and CDR2 SQIVND (reference sequence). In DNA form, the CDR3 reads TGTGCCAGTTCATCCATCCCTTCACCCCTCCACTTT. Translating it yields CASSSIPSPLHF.

This clonotype was counted a few times. V gene TRBV6-1 combines with J gene TRBJ1-1; D is ambiguous. Germline loops: CDR1 MNHNS, CDR2 SASEGT. This CDR3 spans 13 amino acids. V lost 4 bases and J 4 bases, leaving 10 bases between the germline ends. The CDR3 loop is CASSVARVTEAFF. Written as DNA, the CDR3 is TGTGCCAGCAGTGTGGCGCGGGTCACTGAAGCTTTCTTT.

In this sample, this clonotype turned up a few times. A read error may be the cause here, since a much bigger clone is one base away. V usage is TRBV5-1 and J usage is TRBJ2-5; 14 nucleotides line up with TRBD2. V lost 2 bases and J lost 11; bases outside the gene matches: 14. The CDR3 extends over 17 amino acids. The germline V gene has CDR1 SGHRS and CDR2 YFSETQ. This chain's CDR3 is CASSFLGLAGGFNEQYF. CDR3 DNA: TGCGCCAGCAGCTTCCTTGGACTAGCGGGGGGTTTTAATGAGCAGTACTTC. Variable domain in full (rest from reference TRBV5-1 and TRBJ2-5): KAGVTQTPRYLIKTRGQQVTLSCSPISGHRSVSWYQQTPGQGLQFLFEYFSETQRNKGNFPGRFSGRQFSNSRSEMNVSTLELGDSALYLCASSFLGLAGGFNEQYFGPGTRLLVL.

A remark on this clonotype: This could be a read error, since a much larger clone is one nucleotide away. The chain recombines TRBV2 with TRBJ2-7; a weak D match, TRBD1 (5 bases). This CDR3 region has 14 residues. V lost 2 bases to trimming and J lost 7 bases, with 15 bases between them. Germline values: CDR1 SNHLY, CDR2 FYNNEI. The CDR3 DNA follows: TGTGCCAGCAGTGAACTGGACACCTACAATGAGCAGTACTTC. It is translated as CASSELDTYNEQYF.

This clonotype came up many times. The V call is TRBV7-2, the J call TRBJ2-5; TRBD2 matches at 14 bases. The ends lost 1 base at V and 2 bases at J; junction bases unmatched: 6. CDR3 size: 18 residues. Germline assignment: CDR1 SGHTA and CDR2 FQGNSA. CDR3 bases: TGTGCCAGCAGCTTAGGACTAGCGGGGGGGGTTTTACAAGAGACCCAGTACTTC. Amino acids: CASSLGLAGGVLQETQYF.

The chain joins TRBV4-3 to TRBJ2-1, with a weak D call TRBD2 (5 bases). The tail of the sequence fits TRBJ2-7 better, so the J call may be wrong. Germline CDR1 and CDR2: LGHNA and YSLEER. The CDR3 loop spans 17 amino acids. DNA for the CDR3: TGCGCCAGCAGCCAAGATAGCGTCCTGAGCTCCTACAATGAGCAGTACTTC. Residues: CASSQDSVLSSYNEQYF.

This clonotype was found a few times. Without the conserved terminal phenylalanine or tryptophan, this CDR3 likely stems from a read error. The V call is TRBV20-1, the J call TRBJ1-6; D may be TRBD1 (5 bases). CDR1 is DFQATT, CDR2 SNEGSKA, per germline (reference sequence). The CDR3 extends over 14 amino acids. The germline V and J ends were trimmed by 0 bases and 7 bases, with 10 bases remaining between them. CDR3 nucleotides: TGCAGTGCTAGAGATCCCAGGGTAAATTCACCCCTCCACTGT. Protein product: CSARDPRVNSPLHC.

This chain links TRBV12-3 or TRBV12-4 with TRBJ2-3; the match to TRBD2 covers 9 bases. The CDR3 runs 15 residues. V was clipped by 1 base and J by 13 bases; unmatched bases: 12. The CDR3 is CASSLGGTSTDAEYF. CDR3 nucleotide sequence: TGTGCCAGCAGTTTAGGTGGGACTAGCACAGATGCGGAGTATTTT.

The chain recombines TRBV9 with TRBJ1-5; the match to TRBD1 covers 10 bases. V lost 2 bases, J lost 6 bases, and 5 bases stayed unmatched. Per the germline V gene, CDR1 is SGDLS and CDR2 is YYNGEE. The CDR3 is 15 amino acids. The CDR3 sequence: CASSVSGQGCQPQHF. In DNA form, the CDR3 reads TGTGCCAGCAGCGTCTCGGGACAGGGGTGTCAGCCCCAGCATTTT.

This clonotype was detected only a few times. Being one base from a much bigger clone, this may be a read error. The chain employs TRBV13 and TRBJ1-4; TRBD1 is a possible D gene (5 bases). Germline lookup yields CDR1 PRHDT and CDR2 FYEKMQ (reference sequence). The CDR3 is 17 amino acids. The chain's CDR3 is CASSLSEGVRGREKRFF. The CDR3 DNA follows: TGTGCCAGCAGCTTATCCGAAGGGGTTCGGGGACGGGAAAAACGGTTTTTT. Drawing the rest from reference TRBV13 and TRBJ1-4, the complete variable domain is AAGVIQSPRHLIKEKRETATLKCYPIPRHDTVYWYQQGPGQDPQFLISFYEKMQSDKGSIPDRFSAQQFSDYHSELNMSSLELGDSALYFCASSLSEGVRGREKRFFGSGTQLSVL.

The V gene is TRBV6-6, the J gene TRBJ1-4, with 9 bases identical to TRBD1. The CDR3 runs to 15 residues. Germline values: CDR1 MNHNY, CDR2 SVGAGI (reference sequence). V lost 5 bases, J lost 10 bases, and 11 bases stayed unmatched. The CDR3 DNA is TGTGCCAGCAGTGTTGAAGGGACAGGGTTTGGAAAACTGTTTTTT. Its protein is CASSVEGTGFGKLFF.

This clonotype was detected many times. The chain is built from TRBV21-1 and TRBJ2-6; no DNA check was done on the table's D call, TRBD1. TRBV21-1 is annotated as a pseudogene. CDR3 length: 15 residues. The CDR3 region has the DNA TGTGCCAGCATCCGGGGGGGCTCTGGGGCCAACGTCCTGACTTTC. Translation gives CASIRGGSGANVLTF.

The chain couples TRBV13 to TRBJ2-5; D may be TRBD2 (5 bases). The J call may be faulty, since TRBJ2-7 better matches the DNA end. Germline lookup yields CDR1 PRHDT and CDR2 FYEKMQ (reference sequence). The CDR3 has 13 residues. The CDR3 is CASSGGLSGEQYF. CDR3 nucleotides: TGTGCCAGCAGCGGCGGGCTCTCGGGCGAGCAGTACTTC.

A few counts support this clonotype. J is TRBJ2-2 and V is TRBV7-2; D not certain. The V and J ends lost 0 bases and 0 bases respectively, with 8 bases between them. The germline CDR1 and CDR2 sequences are SGHTA and FQGNSA. CDR3 length: 16 amino acids. For the CDR3, the DNA is TGTGCCAGCAGCTTAGCAGGTCCCGCGAACACCGGGGAGCTGTTTTTT. Protein: CASSLAGPANTGELFF.